Listed here are 32 T cell receptor beta chains from one sample, sequenced in a study of blood T cell repertoires in COVID-19. TCRdb's table, derived via immunoSEQ multiplex PCR, lists solely in-frame clones and lacks some. The sample yields over 250,000 clones, more than 70% seen once. The sample consisted of PBMCs or T cells enriched from blood (not recorded which). These receptors were taken from a woman aged 60 to 75 in a cohort exposed to, infected with or recovered from COVID-19 (not recorded which).

The chain combines TRBV9 with TRBJ1-5; no definite D call. Germline values: CDR1 SGDLS, CDR2 YYNGEE. Trimming removed 0 bases at V and 7 bases at J, with 11 bases between. The CDR3 sequence is 14 residues long. The CDR3 reads CASSVGAGLQPQHF. The CDR3 coding sequence is TGTGCCAGCAGCGTAGGGGCAGGCTTGCAGCCCCAGCATTTT.

The CDR3 DNA is TGTGCCAGCAGGAGGACGGGAGATAGCAATCAGCCCCAGCATTTT. Amino acid sequence: CASRRTGDSNQPQHF. The chain links TRBV6-5 to TRBJ1-5; D is undetermined. In germline, CDR1 is MNHEY, CDR2 SVGAGI. The CDR3 is made up of 15 amino acids. Trimming took off 6 bases at V and 0 bases at J, with 12 bases between the two ends.

The chain carries TRBV7-8 and TRBJ2-7; maybe TRBD2 (5 bases). Between the trimmed V and J ends, which lost 5 bases and 5 bases, there was a span of 22 bases. Per germline, CDR1 SGHVS and CDR2 FQNEAQ. The CDR3 loop spans 16 amino acids. CDR3 DNA sequence: TGTGCCAGCAGCCGAGGGAGTAGCTCCTCGGCTAACGAGCAGTACTTC. It specifies CASSRGSSSSANEQYF.

This clone showed up just a few times. The rearrangement links TRBV7-9 to TRBJ1-6, with TRBD1 as a possible D gene (5 bases). This CDR3 is 15 amino acids long. V was shortened by 5 bases and J by 7 bases, with 15 bases between the two germline ends. Germline V lookup: CDR1 SEHNR, CDR2 FQNEAQ (reference sequence). In DNA, the CDR3 is TGTGCCAGCAGCATCGGGCAGGGTGGCAATTCACCCCTCCACTTT. Translating gives CASSIGQGGNSPLHF. Combining the CDR3 with reference TRBV7-9 and TRBJ1-6 gives the whole variable domain DTGVSQNPRHKITKRGQNVTFRCDPISEHNRLYWYRQTLGQGPEFLTYFQNEAQLEKSRLLSDRFSAERPKGSFSTLEIQRTEQGDSAMYLCASSIGQGGNSPLHFGNGTRLTVT.

The V and J genes are TRBV4-1 and TRBJ2-1, with 10 bases aligning to TRBD2. The V and J ends lost 4 bases and 4 bases, in that order; junction bases with no gene match: 4. The length of the CDR3 is 15 residues. CDR1 and CDR2 (germline): MGHRA, YSYEKL. The CDR3 DNA follows: TGCGCCAGCAGCCGCGGACTAGCGGAATACAATGAGCAGTTCTTC. It codes for CASSRGLAEYNEQFF.

This sequence joins TRBV7-2 and TRBJ2-7; 11 positions agree with TRBD2. Germline loops: CDR1 SGHTA, CDR2 FQGNSA. The CDR3 extends over 17 amino acids. The ends lost 2 bases at V and 6 bases at J; junction bases unmatched: 12. CDR3 in amino acids: CASSLTAGTSGSSEQYF. DNA of the CDR3: TGTGCCAGCAGCTTAACAGCCGGCACTAGCGGGAGTTCCGAGCAGTACTTC.

The chain carries TRBV5-1 and TRBJ1-3, with 9 bases identical to TRBD1. The trim removed 4 bases at V and 4 bases at J, leaving 6 bases unmatched. Per the germline V gene, CDR1 is SGHRS and CDR2 is YFSETQ. The CDR3 spans 15 residues. CDR3 DNA: TGCGCCAGCAGCCCCTGGGACAGGGTAGGAAACACCATATATTTT. Translation gives CASSPWDRVGNTIYF.

A single count supports this clone. The genes are TRBV5-1 and TRBJ2-2; 10 bases are a match to TRBD2. Looked up from germline, CDR1 is SGHRS and CDR2 is YFSETQ. The CDR3 runs 16 residues. Trimming took 0 bases from V and 3 from J; bases not matched to a gene: 2. The CDR3 loop is CASSLVGLAHTGELFF. Here the CDR3 DNA reads TGCGCCAGCAGCTTGGTGGGACTAGCGCACACCGGGGAGCTGTTTTTT.

Turning to this clone: Its ends do not fully match the called genes, so a read error is possible. This chain links TRBV29-1 with TRBJ2-3, with D perhaps TRBD2 (5 bases). CDR3 length equals 12 residues. The germline V gene has CDR1 SQVTM and CDR2 ANQGSEA. The CDR3 region has the DNA TGTTCCGGGATCCGGGGCACAGATACGCAGTATTTT. This encodes CSGIRGTDTQYF.

The CDR3 sequence: CASSSNSYGYTF. The DNA for the CDR3 is TGTGCCAGCAGCTCCAACAGCTATGGCTACACCTTC. V and J are TRBV11-2 and TRBJ1-2, with unresolved D. V lost 4 bases and J lost 4, with 7 bases in between. This CDR3 contains 12 residues. The V gene's germline CDR1 is SGHAT and CDR2 FQNNGV. Variable domain in full (rest from reference TRBV11-2 and TRBJ1-2): EAGVAQSPRYKIIEKRQSVAFWCNPISGHATLYWYQQILGQGPKLLIQFQNNGVVDDSQLPKDRFSAERLKGVDSTLKIQPAKLEDSAVYLCASSSNSYGYTFGSGTRLTVV.

V usage is TRBV29-1 and J usage is TRBJ2-5, with a possible D match to TRBD1 (5 bases). With 2 bases removed from V and 0 bases from J, the gap between germline ends came to 13 bases. Looked up from germline, CDR1 is SQVTM and CDR2 is ANQGSEA. This CDR3 has 15 amino acids. DNA of the CDR3: TGCAGCGTTGAACGGCAGGGCATTGACCAAGAGACCCAGTACTTC. It encodes CSVERQGIDQETQYF.

In regard to this clone: The sample contains more than one DNA sequence encoding this CDR3. V is TRBV7-3 and J is TRBJ2-7, with 10 bases fitting TRBD1. V lost 1 base to trimming and J lost 5 bases; unmatched junction nucleotides: 2. The CDR3 totals 14 residues. From germline, CDR1 is SGHTA and CDR2 FQGTGA. CDR3 in DNA: TGTGCCAGCAGCTTAAGACAGGGGGCCGACGAGCAGTACTTC. It translates to CASSLRQGADEQYF. Full variable domain (remainder filled in from reference TRBV7-3 and TRBJ2-7): GAGVSQTPSNKVTEKGKYVELRCDPISGHTALYWYRQSLGQGPEFLIYFQGTGAADDSGLPNDRFFAVRPEGSVSTLKIQRTERGDSAVYLCASSLRQGADEQYFGPGTRLTVT.

The rearrangement joins TRBV30 to TRBJ2-3; 9 nucleotides align to TRBD1. The CDR3 runs 18 residues. Germline CDR1 and CDR2: GTSNPN and SVGIG (reference sequence). With 0 bases clipped from V and 1 base from J, the junction kept 11 bases outside the gene matches. CDR3 protein: CAWSVTGGKFLGTDTQYF. The CDR3 DNA reads as TGTGCCTGGAGTGTAACAGGGGGCAAATTCCTAGGCACAGATACGCAGTATTTT.

The chain couples TRBV27 to TRBJ1-1; a weak D match, TRBD1 (5 bases). This CDR3 is 13 amino acids long. Trimming stripped 1 base from V and 8 bases from J, with 11 bases between. Germline CDR1 is MNHEY and CDR2 is SMNVEV (reference sequence). Written as DNA, the CDR3 is TGTGCCAGCAGTTTATGGAAGCAGGGCGAAGCTTTCTTT. As protein: CASSLWKQGEAFF.

The V call is TRBV28, the J call TRBJ2-4; 9 positions agree with TRBD1. The CDR3 runs to 12 residues. V was clipped by 7 bases and J by 8 bases; unmatched bases: 3. Germline V CDR1 and CDR2: MDHEN, SYDVKM. The CDR3 DNA reads TGTGCCAGCAACAGGGGGCGGGACATTCAGTACTTC. This gives the protein CASNRGRDIQYF.

This clone appeared once. V and J are TRBV28 and TRBJ1-1, with D possibly being TRBD1 (6 bases). The germline V gene has CDR1 MDHEN and CDR2 SYDVKM. V was pared by 2 bases and J by 9 bases, with 10 bases between. The CDR3 contains 12 residues. The CDR3 region is CASSLQGGKAFF. CDR3 bases: TGTGCCAGCAGTTTACAAGGGGGAAAAGCTTTCTTT. Using reference TRBV28 and TRBJ1-1 for the parts outside the CDR3, the full variable domain is DVKVTQSSRYLVKRTGEKVFLECVQDMDHENMFWYRQDPGLGLRLIYFSYDVKMKEKGDIPEGYSVSREKKERFSLILESASTNQTSMYLCASSLQGGKAFFGQGTRLTVV.

The rearrangement joins TRBV7-8 to TRBJ1-2, with D unclear. V lost 5 bases, J lost 7 bases, and 14 bases lay in between. In germline, CDR1 is SGHVS, CDR2 FQNEAQ. The CDR3 covers 13 residues. CDR3 coding DNA: TGTGCCAGCAGCCCTGAAAGAGAGGGTGGCTACACCTTC. It translates to CASSPEREGGYTF.

The rearrangement uses TRBV5-1 and TRBJ2-1, with 9 bases aligning to TRBD2. This CDR3 spans 16 amino acids. Germline values: CDR1 SGHRS, CDR2 YFSETQ. V lost 2 bases, J lost 3 bases, and 6 bases stayed unmatched. The CDR3 is CASSLASGTLYNEQFF. The CDR3 coding sequence is TGCGCCAGCAGCTTAGCTAGCGGGACCCTCTACAATGAGCAGTTCTTC. Based on the CDR3 plus reference TRBV5-1 and TRBJ2-1, the full variable domain is KAGVTQTPRYLIKTRGQQVTLSCSPISGHRSVSWYQQTPGQGLQFLFEYFSETQRNKGNFPGRFSGRQFSNSRSEMNVSTLELGDSALYLCASSLASGTLYNEQFFGPGTRLTVL.

This chain joins TRBV11-2 and TRBJ2-2; D uncertain. This CDR3 has 15 residues. The germline V gene has CDR1 SGHAT and CDR2 FQNNGV. The V gene lost 1 base and the J gene lost 4 bases, with 10 bases spanning the gap. The chain's CDR3 is CASSLVVVRTGELFF. For the CDR3, the DNA is TGTGCCAGCAGCTTAGTCGTAGTGCGCACCGGGGAGCTGTTTTTT.

J is TRBJ1-2 and V is TRBV11-2; TRBD1 is a possible D gene (5 bases). From germline, CDR1 is SGHAT and CDR2 FQNNGV. The V gene lost 3 bases and the J gene lost 4 bases, with 12 bases spanning the gap. This CDR3 region has 14 residues. The CDR3 sequence is CASSLGVRGYGYTF. The CDR3, as DNA: TGTGCCAGCAGCTTGGGGGTGCGGGGCTATGGCTACACCTTC. The complete variable domain, with remaining parts taken from reference TRBV11-2 and TRBJ1-2, reads EAGVAQSPRYKIIEKRQSVAFWCNPISGHATLYWYQQILGQGPKLLIQFQNNGVVDDSQLPKDRFSAERLKGVDSTLKIQPAKLEDSAVYLCASSLGVRGYGYTFGSGTRLTVV.

The rearrangement uses TRBV28 and TRBJ1-2; 8 bases are a match to TRBD1. The germline CDR1 and CDR2 sequences are MDHEN and SYDVKM. This CDR3 comprises 17 residues. With V trimmed by 2 bases and J by 0 bases, 8 bases remained unmatched. DNA for the CDR3: TGTGCCAGCAGTTTAGAGACGGCGACAGGGGCTAACTATGGCTACACCTTC. Encoded protein: CASSLETATGANYGYTF.

This chain uses TRBV5-6 with TRBJ2-7; D perhaps matches TRBD1 (5 bases). CDR1 and CDR2 (germline): SGHDT, YYEEEE. The CDR3 totals 15 residues. V was shortened by 0 bases and J by 0 bases, with 10 bases between the two germline ends. Written as DNA, the CDR3 is TGTGCCAGCAGCTTGGACAGGCGATACTCCTACGAGCAGTACTTC. Translating gives CASSLDRRYSYEQYF.

CDR3 coding DNA: TGTGCCAGCAGCTCTAACAGGGGGCTCAGCGACGAGCAGTACTTC. It encodes CASSSNRGLSDEQYF. The rearrangement links TRBV11-2 to TRBJ2-7; 9 bases are a match to TRBD1. This CDR3 has 15 amino acids. Trimming took 4 bases from V and 5 from J; bases not matched to a gene: 9. CDR1 and CDR2 (germline): SGHAT, FQNNGV.

The sample holds a few counts of this clone. This chain connects TRBV27 to TRBJ2-1; 11 bases map to TRBD2. Looked up from germline, CDR1 is MNHEY and CDR2 is SMNVEV (reference sequence). CDR3 length equals 15 residues. J lost 4 bases, V lost 3 bases, and 2 bases had no gene match. CDR3 protein: CASSFGTSGYNEQFF. The CDR3 DNA sequence: TGTGCCAGCAGTTTTGGGACTAGCGGATACAATGAGCAGTTCTTC.

V usage is TRBV28 and J usage is TRBJ1-1; a possible D gene is TRBD1 (5 bases). Germline V gene data show CDR1 as MDHEN and CDR2 as SYDVKM. With 4 bases removed from V and 4 bases from J, the gap between germline ends came to 19 bases. The CDR3 contains 16 residues. CDR3 nucleotide sequence: TGTGCCAGCAGTTCCAAAAAGGGCCCAAGGGGCACTGAAGCTTTCTTT. It is translated as CASSSKKGPRGTEAFF.

This chain links TRBV6-5 with TRBJ2-1, with 15 bases identical to TRBD2. The CDR3 length is 15 residues. CDR1 is MNHEY and CDR2 is SVGAGI in the germline V gene. J lost 6 bases, V lost 5 bases, and 2 bases had no gene match. The CDR3 region has the DNA TGTGCCAGCAGTCTGGGACTAGCGGGAGGCAATGAGCAGTTCTTC. Protein: CASSLGLAGGNEQFF.

The CDR3 loop is CARRTTGYEQYF. CDR3 bases: TGTGCCAGAAGGACGACAGGCTACGAGCAGTACTTC. The J gene is TRBJ2-7, the V gene TRBV27; D might be TRBD1 (6 bases). The V gene's germline CDR1 is MNHEY and CDR2 SMNVEV (reference sequence). Trimming removed 9 bases from V and 3 bases from J, with 12 bases in between. The CDR3 contains 12 residues.

This sequence joins TRBV7-2 and TRBJ2-7; D unclear. The germline gives CDR1 SGHTA, CDR2 FQGNSA. The CDR3 consists of 13 residues. Trimming removed 3 bases at V and 2 bases at J, with 8 bases between. The CDR3 spells CASSFSTPYEQYF. As DNA, the CDR3 is TGTGCCAGCAGCTTTAGTACCCCCTACGAGCAGTACTTC.

The sample holds one count of this clone. Relative to the germline gene, one junction end is altered; a read error may explain this. This sequence joins TRBV5-6 and TRBJ2-6; the D gene is possibly TRBD1 (5 bases). Germline V gene sequence: CDR1 SGHDT, CDR2 YYEEEE. The CDR3 contains 18 residues. CDR3 loop: CASSLGSDAFSGANILTF. CDR3 sequence (DNA): TGTGCCAGCAGCTTGGGCTCGGACGCTTTCTCTGGGGCCAACATCCTGACTTTC. The whole variable domain, filled in from reference TRBV5-6 and TRBJ2-6, reads DAGVTQSPTHLIKTRGQQVTLRCSPKSGHDTVSWYQQALGQGPQFIFQYYEEEERQRGNFPDRFSGHQFPNYSSELNVNALLLGDSALYLCASSLGSDAFSGANILTFGAGSRLTVL.

The rearrangement links TRBV29-1 to TRBJ1-1; no definite D call. Germline V gene sequence: CDR1 SQVTM, CDR2 ANQGSEA. The length of the CDR3 is 13 residues. V lost 2 bases to trimming and J lost 0 bases, with 7 bases between them. This CDR3 is CSVEPQLNTEAFF. CDR3 coding DNA: TGCAGCGTTGAACCTCAGTTGAACACTGAAGCTTTCTTT.

This clone was detected a few times. This chain links TRBV4-1 with TRBJ2-7; a weak D match, TRBD2 (5 bases). CDR1 and CDR2 (germline): MGHRA, YSYEKL. The CDR3 is made up of 15 amino acids. Trimming pared 4 bases from V and 2 bases from J, leaving 15 bases between. CDR3 nucleotide sequence: TGCGCCAGCAGCCTGCTAGGACTCCCCACCTACGAGCAGTACTTC. Protein product: CASSLLGLPTYEQYF.

The gene calls are TRBV29-1 and TRBJ1-2; D possibly corresponds to TRBD1 (5 bases). V was trimmed by 5 bases and J by 0 bases, leaving 13 bases between them. CDR1 SQVTM and CDR2 ANQGSEA come from the germline V gene. This CDR3 contains 14 residues. The CDR3 DNA sequence: TGCAGCGTTAAGGGGAATACAGCTAACTATGGCTACACCTTC. It is translated as CSVKGNTANYGYTF. Using reference TRBV29-1 and TRBJ1-2 for the parts outside the CDR3, the full variable domain is SAVISQKPSRDICQRGTSLTIQCQVDSQVTMMFWYRQQPGQSLTLIATANQGSEATYESGFVIDKFPISRPNLTFSTLTVSNMSPEDSSIYLCSVKGNTANYGYTFGSGTRLTVV.